Following are 29 T cell receptor beta chains from one sample sequenced in a study of PD-1 blockade in classical Hodgkin lymphoma. TCRdb's table, derived via immunoSEQ multiplex PCR, lists solely in-frame clones and lacks some. The table records 55,000 to 75,000 clones, over 55% of them present only once. Brentuximab vedotin exposure varied among the patients, all of whom had relapsed after autologous stem cell transplantation. The specimen comprised peripheral blood mononuclear cells (PBMCs), sampled before the second cycle of nivolumab. These receptors were taken from a human donor with classical Hodgkin lymphoma.

The chain employs TRBV27 and TRBJ2-7; TRBD2 agrees at 10 bases. This CDR3 region has 15 residues. Germline-derived CDR1 and CDR2 are MNHEY and SMNVEV (reference sequence). V trimming: 2 bases; J trimming: 6 bases; junction bases outside the gene matches: 7. CDR3 residues: CASSLVASGSSEQYF. CDR3 in DNA: TGTGCCAGCAGTTTAGTAGCTAGCGGGAGTAGCGAGCAGTACTTC.

The chain carries TRBV2 and TRBJ1-5, with a possible D match to TRBD1 (5 bases). Looked up from germline, CDR1 is SNHLY and CDR2 is FYNNEI. This CDR3 contains 15 residues. V dropped 6 bases and J dropped 2 bases, with 14 bases sitting between them. CDR3 nucleotide sequence: TGTGCCAGCAGGTCAGTCTTAGGGGGCAATCAGCCCCAGCATTTT. Protein product: CASRSVLGGNQPQHF. The complete variable domain, with remaining parts taken from reference TRBV2 and TRBJ1-5, reads EPEVTQTPSHQVTQMGQEVILRCVPISNHLYFYWYRQILGQKVEFLVSFYNNEISEKSEIFDDQFSVERPDGSNFTLKIRSTKLEDSAMYFCASRSVLGGNQPQHFGDGTRLSIL.

This clone was picked up a small number of times. The chain is built from TRBV9 and TRBJ2-1; 10 positions agree with TRBD1. From germline, CDR1 is SGDLS and CDR2 YYNGEE. CDR3 length equals 15 residues. V shed 1 base, J shed 10 bases, and the junction held 8 bases outside the gene matches. CDR3 sequence reads: CASSVSGTGVPEQFF. The CDR3 DNA reads as TGTGCCAGCAGCGTATCCGGGACAGGGGTTCCGGAGCAGTTCTTC.

The chain is built from TRBV5-1 and TRBJ1-5, with 10 bases that match TRBD1. CDR3 length equals 15 residues. With V trimmed by 4 bases and J by 5 bases, 6 bases remained unmatched. The germline V gene has CDR1 SGHRS and CDR2 YFSETQ. The CDR3 loop is CASSGTGTGDQPQHF. The CDR3 DNA is TGCGCCAGCAGCGGAACCGGGACAGGGGATCAGCCCCAGCATTTT.

V and J are TRBV9 and TRBJ1-1; 9 bases map to TRBD1. The CDR3 is 15 residues long. V trimming: 0 bases; J trimming: 7 bases; junction bases outside the gene matches: 7. Germline assignment: CDR1 SGDLS and CDR2 YYNGEE. CDR3 bases: TGTGCCAGCAGCGTAGATGGGACAGGGTTTGATGAAGCTTTCTTT. This translates into CASSVDGTGFDEAFF.

This clone was found many times. The chain is built from TRBV29-1 and TRBJ1-1; D is unresolved. Germline V lookup: CDR1 SQVTM, CDR2 ANQGSEA. Trimming shortened V by 0 bases and J by 4 bases, and 6 bases separated the two germline ends. This CDR3 spans 12 amino acids. The CDR3 DNA sequence: TGCAGCGTTGAAGACGGGAGCACTGAAGCTTTCTTT. Its translation is CSVEDGSTEAFF.

The chain employs TRBV6-6 and TRBJ1-1, with a possible D match to TRBD1 (5 bases). The ends were cut back, 6 bases at V and 1 base at J, with 18 bases in the middle. This CDR3 comprises 16 residues. Looked up from germline, CDR1 is MNHNY and CDR2 is SVGAGI (reference sequence). The chain's CDR3 is CASREPGLGENTEAFF. CDR3 in DNA: TGTGCCAGCAGAGAACCAGGGTTAGGGGAGAACACTGAAGCTTTCTTT.

The chain recombines TRBV6-5 with TRBJ1-5, with D perhaps TRBD1 (6 bases). The V and J ends lost 4 bases and 4 bases respectively, with 14 bases between them. The CDR3 consists of 15 residues. The V gene's germline CDR1 is MNHEY and CDR2 SVGAGI. The CDR3 sequence: CASSLSGVGNQPQHF. In nucleotides, the CDR3 is TGTGCCAGCAGTTTATCAGGGGTTGGAAATCAGCCCCAGCATTTT.

Written as DNA, the CDR3 is TGTGCCAGCAGCCGGACAGGGGGCGTTGATCGCTACGAGCAGTACTTC. As protein: CASSRTGGVDRYEQYF. V is TRBV7-9 and J is TRBJ2-7, with TRBD1 matching 11 bases. CDR1 and CDR2 from the germline V gene are SEHNR and FQNEAQ (reference sequence). The junction had 9 bases not matched to a gene; V was cut back by 5 bases and J by 3 bases. The CDR3 runs 16 residues.

The gene calls are TRBV11-2 and TRBJ2-1; the match to TRBD2 covers 8 bases. The CDR3 covers 15 residues. The V and J ends lost 4 bases and 5 bases, in that order; junction bases with no gene match: 7. Germline assignment: CDR1 SGHAT and CDR2 FQNNGV. CDR3 in amino acids: CASSYTSGGNNEQFF. CDR3 bases: TGTGCCAGCAGCTATACTAGCGGAGGGAACAATGAGCAGTTCTTC.

J is TRBJ2-1 and V is TRBV9; 8 nucleotides line up with TRBD1. CDR1 and CDR2 from the germline V gene are SGDLS and YYNGEE. Trimming took 3 bases from V and 13 from J; bases not matched to a gene: 6. The CDR3 contains 12 residues. The CDR3 DNA is TGTGCCAGCAGCGGTCAGGGGGCCCAACAGTTCTTC. Translation: CASSGQGAQQFF.

The rearrangement links TRBV11-1 to TRBJ2-3; no clear D gene. Trimming left V 4 bases short and J 6 bases short, with 8 bases between. The CDR3 is made up of 12 amino acids. Germline values: CDR1 SGHAT, CDR2 FQDESV (reference sequence). The CDR3 sequence is CASSYVGDTQYF. The DNA for the CDR3 is TGTGCCAGCAGCTACGTCGGGGATACGCAGTATTTT.

The V gene is TRBV11-2, the J gene TRBJ2-2, with unresolved D. This CDR3 contains 14 residues. CDR1 is SGHAT, CDR2 FQNNGV, per germline. V dropped 4 bases and J dropped 6 bases, with 12 bases sitting between them. The CDR3 nucleotides read TGTGCCAGCAGCTCCGGCCTGCTCTCCGGGGAGCTGTTTTTT. The encoded protein is CASSSGLLSGELFF. Together with reference TRBV11-2 and TRBJ2-2, the CDR3 gives the full variable domain: EAGVAQSPRYKIIEKRQSVAFWCNPISGHATLYWYQQILGQGPKLLIQFQNNGVVDDSQLPKDRFSAERLKGVDSTLKIQPAKLEDSAVYLCASSSGLLSGELFFGEGSRLTVL.

The chain couples TRBV28 to TRBJ2-5, with TRBD2 matching over 7 bases. The CDR3 has 14 amino acids. Germline CDR1 is MDHEN and CDR2 is SYDVKM. V was clipped by 3 bases and J by 4 bases; unmatched bases: 5. The CDR3 DNA is TGTGCCAGCAGTTTCTTCGGGGAGGGAGAGACCCAGTACTTC. Its translation is CASSFFGEGETQYF.

The CDR3 DNA reads as TGCGCCAGCAGCCAAGGCCAAGGGGATTACGAAGCTTTCTTT. Amino acids: CASSQGQGDYEAFF. The genes are TRBV4-1 and TRBJ1-1; D is perhaps TRBD1 (5 bases). The CDR3 is 14 residues long. CDR1 is MGHRA and CDR2 is YSYEKL in the germline V gene. Trimming removed 1 base from V and 8 bases from J, with 14 bases in between.

V usage is TRBV6-5 and J usage is TRBJ1-2, with 7 bases fitting TRBD1. There are 15 residues in the CDR3. CDR1 is MNHEY and CDR2 is SVGAGI in the germline V gene. Germline trimming cut 4 bases from V and 5 bases from J; bases unmatched to any gene: 10. For the CDR3, the DNA is TGTGCCAGCAGTTTAAACAGGGGAGGGTGGTATGGCTACACCTTC. Translation: CASSLNRGGWYGYTF.

This clone rates as medium-sized (0.01 to 0.1%). The chain employs TRBV25-1 and TRBJ1-1; D gene unclear. CDR1 is MGHDK and CDR2 is SYGVNS in the germline V gene. This CDR3 is 14 amino acids long. V was trimmed by 0 bases and J by 3 bases, leaving 8 bases between them. The CDR3 DNA reads as TGTGCCAGCAGTGAATACCTTGCCGACACTGAAGCTTTCTTT. It specifies CASSEYLADTEAFF.

This chain uses TRBV7-9 with TRBJ2-7; D tentatively fits TRBD1 or TRBD2 (5 bases each). Germline values: CDR1 SEHNR, CDR2 FQNEAQ (reference sequence). This CDR3 has 15 amino acids. Trimming took off 3 bases at V and 5 bases at J, with 17 bases between the two ends. The CDR3 nucleotides read TGTGCCAGCAGCTTCCCCCGGGACCTTCGAAACGAGCAGTACTTC. Its translation is CASSFPRDLRNEQYF.

This clone was seen only once. The rearrangement links TRBV27 to TRBJ1-1; 10 bases agree with TRBD1. The CDR3 has 19 residues. CDR1 and CDR2 from the germline V gene are MNHEY and SMNVEV (reference sequence). Trimming at V came to 5 bases and at J to 4 bases, leaving 19 bases not matched to a gene. The CDR3 DNA reads TGTGCCAGCAGTCCATACCTTTACGGGACAGGGGAATATGGCACTGAAGCTTTCTTT. It is translated as CASSPYLYGTGEYGTEAFF.

In its sample, this clone was seen a few times. The V gene is TRBV7-9, the J gene TRBJ2-7; maybe TRBD1 (6 bases). The CDR3 totals 14 residues. From germline, CDR1 is SEHNR and CDR2 FQNEAQ (reference sequence). The ends were cut back, 8 bases at V and 3 bases at J, with 17 bases in the middle. CDR3 protein: CASGKDSSLYEQYF. The CDR3 DNA follows: TGTGCCAGCGGGAAGGACAGTTCTCTCTACGAGCAGTACTTC.

In this sample, this clone turned up a few times. This chain connects TRBV4-1 to TRBJ2-1, with D perhaps matching TRBD1 (6 bases). Germline CDR1 MGHRA, CDR2 YSYEKL. The CDR3 is 17 amino acids. V was clipped by 0 bases and J by 3 bases, with 15 bases between them. The CDR3 DNA reads TGCGCCAGCAGCCAAGACCCTCAGGGGACGTACTACAATGAGCAGTTCTTC. It is translated as CASSQDPQGTYYNEQFF.

The chain links TRBV28 to TRBJ1-2; D gene uncertain. V was trimmed by 4 bases and J by 4 bases, leaving 7 bases between them. This CDR3 comprises 12 residues. Looked up from germline, CDR1 is MDHEN and CDR2 is SYDVKM. The chain's CDR3 is CASSSGAYGYTF. DNA of the CDR3: TGTGCCAGCAGTTCAGGAGCCTATGGCTACACCTTC.

This chain uses TRBV7-3 with TRBJ1-3; D uncertain. Germline V lookup: CDR1 SGHTA, CDR2 FQGTGA. The CDR3 is made up of 12 amino acids. Trimming cost V 5 bases and J 4 bases, with 6 bases left between them. The CDR3 loop is CASSGSGNTIYF. In DNA, the CDR3 is TGTGCCAGCAGCGGAAGCGGAAACACCATATATTTT.

The V call is TRBV5-8, the J call TRBJ2-3; maybe TRBD1 (7 bases). The germline V and J ends were trimmed by 2 bases and 4 bases, with 14 bases remaining between them. Looked up from germline, CDR1 is SGHTS and CDR2 is YDEGEE. The CDR3 is 15 amino acids. The CDR3 here is CASSLQGRIADTQYF. The DNA for the CDR3 is TGTGCCAGCAGCTTACAGGGGAGGATCGCAGATACGCAGTATTTT.

This clone was recorded once. This chain joins TRBV6-5 and TRBJ1-3; D is ambiguous. This CDR3 has 15 amino acids. In germline, CDR1 is MNHEY, CDR2 SVGAGI. With 6 bases removed from V and 4 bases from J, the gap between germline ends came to 16 bases. The CDR3 bases are TGTGCCAGCAGGAGTGACATGGTGGGAGGAAACACCATATATTTT. Protein sequence: CASRSDMVGGNTIYF.

This sequence joins TRBV2 and TRBJ1-5; weak D call: TRBD1 (6 bases). Trimming stripped 5 bases from V and 4 bases from J, with 12 bases between. CDR1 and CDR2 from the germline V gene are SNHLY and FYNNEI. There are 14 residues in the CDR3. CDR3 bases: TGTGCCAGCAGTATCGACAGGTGGAATCAGCCCCAGCATTTT. It translates to CASSIDRWNQPQHF.

The chain recombines TRBV11-2 with TRBJ1-2, with D uncertain. Trimming cost V 4 bases and J 4 bases, with 19 bases left between them. Germline V CDR1 and CDR2: SGHAT, FQNNGV. The CDR3 totals 16 residues. CDR3 sequence: CASSSTDRFTPYGYTF. CDR3 in DNA: TGTGCCAGCAGCTCGACGGACCGATTCACCCCCTATGGCTACACCTTC.

As for this clone: This specimen includes other DNA sequences encoding the same CDR3. This rearrangement joins TRBV18 to TRBJ2-7; D is possibly TRBD1 (5 bases). V was pared by 2 bases and J by 0 bases, with 8 bases between. The CDR3 is 14 residues long. Germline V CDR1 and CDR2: KGHSH, LQKENI. The DNA for the CDR3 is TGTGCCAGCTCACCAAGGGGTACCTCCTACGAGCAGTACTTC. Translated: CASSPRGTSYEQYF.

The chain carries TRBV7-8 and TRBJ1-1; the D gene is possibly TRBD1 (5 bases). Germline V lookup: CDR1 SGHVS, CDR2 FQNEAQ. Trimming pared 1 base from V and 6 bases from J, leaving 9 bases between. This CDR3 is built from 13 residues. The CDR3 nucleotides read TGTGCCAGCAGCTTAGGTGGGGCCCCTGAAGCTTTCTTT. Residues: CASSLGGAPEAFF.